These 27 T cell receptor beta chains share one sample of origin, sequenced in a study of blood T cells in healthy people across ages. The second PCR ran about 6 to 12 cycles with a sample-barcoded 5' primer and J-beta primers. TCRdb re-called the 5' RACE reads with MiXCR, one entry per CDR3 protein. This table holds some 940,000 distinct CDR3 sequences, 29% found once. In addition, the sample was reused for a study of T cells of mothers and their children.

Source material: blood. These receptor sequences come from a woman in her thirties or forties in good health.

This clonotype has just a few counts. The chain recombines TRBV5-6 with TRBJ1-2, with a possible D match to TRBD1 (5 bases). From germline, CDR1 is SGHDT and CDR2 YYEEEE. The CDR3 is 14 amino acids. Trimming took 4 bases from V and 4 from J, leaving 14 bases between them. The DNA of the CDR3 is TGTGCCAGCAGCCCGGGACTGCTTGGCTATGGCTACACCTTC. Translated, it gives CASSPGLLGYGYTF.

This clonotype was detected once. The J gene is TRBJ2-2, the V gene TRBV7-2; 9 nucleotides align to TRBD2. The CDR3 consists of 19 residues. The ends lost 0 bases at V and 7 bases at J; junction bases unmatched: 15. CDR1 is SGHTA, CDR2 FQGNSA, per germline. The CDR3 DNA follows: TGTGCCAGCAGCTTAGCGTACGGGCCTCTAGCGGGGAGAATCGGGGAGCTGTTTTTT. It yields the protein CASSLAYGPLAGRIGELFF. The variable domain in full, with the rest retrieved from reference TRBV7-2 and TRBJ2-2, is GAGVSQSPSNKVTEKGKDVELRCDPISGHTALYWYRQSLGQGLEFLIYFQGNSAPDKSGLPSDRFSAERTGGSVSTLTIQRTQQEDSAVYLCASSLAYGPLAGRIGELFFGEGSRLTVL.

This clonotype was counted at least ten times. This chain links TRBV20-1 with TRBJ1-1, with a tentative D call TRBD1 (5 bases). V lost 0 bases and J 4 bases, leaving 18 bases between the germline ends. The germline gives CDR1 DFQATT, CDR2 SNEGSKA (reference sequence). The CDR3 totals 16 residues. For the CDR3, the DNA is TGCAGTGCTAGAGATCCCGGTAAGGGGTCGGGCACTGAAGCTTTCTTT. It specifies CSARDPGKGSGTEAFF.

This clonotype was observed at least ten times. The chain uses TRBV29-1 and TRBJ1-2, with 8 bases lining up with TRBD1. V was pared by 3 bases and J by 0 bases, with 12 bases of the junction left unmatched. Germline values: CDR1 SQVTM, CDR2 ANQGSEA. CDR3 length: 17 residues. CDR3 DNA: TGCAGCGTTGATACGTGGACAGGGTCATTCACTAACTATGGCTACACCTTC. Amino acid sequence: CSVDTWTGSFTNYGYTF.

In its sample, this clonotype was seen many times. The rearrangement uses TRBV4-3 and TRBJ2-7; possibly TRBD2 for D (5 bases). Looked up from germline, CDR1 is LGHNA and CDR2 is YSLEER. Trimming shortened V by 0 bases and J by 2 bases, and 14 bases separated the two germline ends. This CDR3 comprises 16 residues. CDR3 coding DNA: TGCGCCAGCAGCCAAGAGACAAGGACTGCCCCCTACGAGCAGTACTTC. This encodes CASSQETRTAPYEQYF.

In the case of this clonotype: The CDR3 ends on some other residue instead of the conserved phenylalanine or tryptophan, so this is likely a read error. The rearrangement links TRBV5-1 to TRBJ2-3, with D maybe TRBD2 (7 bases). V lost 9 bases to trimming and J lost 5 bases, with 22 bases between them. The germline V gene encodes CDR1 SGHRS and CDR2 YFSETQ. The CDR3 length is 15 residues. The DNA for the CDR3 is TGCGCCACCTCCCTCCGGGGGGCACCACAAGATACGCAGTATGTT. Its translation is CATSLRGAPQDTQYV.

This rearrangement joins TRBV7-9 to TRBJ2-1, with D perhaps matching TRBD1 (6 bases). CDR3 length: 15 residues. CDR1 is SEHNR and CDR2 is FQNEAQ in the germline V gene (reference sequence). The V and J ends lost 4 bases and 3 bases respectively, with 13 bases between them. CDR3 region: CASSSDRLIYNEQFF. In DNA form, the CDR3 reads TGTGCCAGCAGCTCGGACAGATTGATCTACAATGAGCAGTTCTTC.

This clonotype has at least ten counts. The V gene is TRBV20-1, the J gene TRBJ2-7, with D possibly matching TRBD1 (7 bases). This CDR3 comprises 15 residues. V dropped 6 bases and J dropped 2 bases, with 20 bases sitting between them. Germline V gene data show CDR1 as DFQATT and CDR2 as SNEGSKA (reference sequence). CDR3 sequence: CSALWTGGITYEQYF. CDR3 coding DNA: TGCAGTGCACTATGGACAGGCGGGATAACCTACGAGCAGTACTTC.

The sample holds a few counts of this clonotype. This may arise from a read error, as a much more abundant clone is one base away. The rearrangement joins TRBV7-2 to TRBJ2-5; 8 bases line up with TRBD2. Germline V gene data show CDR1 as SGHTA and CDR2 as FQGNSA. There are 16 residues in the CDR3. The CDR3 loop is CASSQGLVNGQGTQYF. As DNA, the CDR3 is TGTGCCAGCAGCCAGGGACTAGTGAACGGCCAAGGGACCCAGTACTTC.

CDR3 sequence (DNA): TGCAGTGCTAGAGATGGGGCTAGCGGCCCGGTCACAGATACGCAGTATTTT. Translating it yields CSARDGASGPVTDTQYF. This chain links TRBV20-1 with TRBJ2-3, with 7 bases fitting TRBD2. Losses at the gene ends were 0 bases for V and 2 bases for J; bases not matched to a gene: 11. Germline assignment: CDR1 DFQATT and CDR2 SNEGSKA (reference sequence). This CDR3 contains 17 residues.

In this sample, this clonotype turned up many times. This chain links TRBV7-6 with TRBJ2-7, with 8 bases identical to TRBD2. V was pared by 5 bases and J by 5 bases, with 20 bases of the junction left unmatched. The germline gives CDR1 SGHVS, CDR2 FNYEAQ. The CDR3 is made up of 18 amino acids. CDR3 nucleotides: TGTGCCAGCAGCCTGCGGGTTAGCGGGGTCGGCAATGCGGACGAGCAGTACTTC. It specifies CASSLRVSGVGNADEQYF.

A few counts support this clonotype. The chain combines TRBV6-5 with TRBJ1-2; no firm D call. Germline CDR1 reads MNHEY; CDR2 reads SVGAGI. Trimming took 6 bases from V and 3 from J, leaving 11 bases between them. This CDR3 has 13 amino acids. This chain's CDR3 is CASRGSSYYGYTF. The DNA for the CDR3 is TGTGCCAGCAGGGGATCGAGTTACTATGGCTACACCTTC.

The V gene is TRBV14, the J gene TRBJ1-2; D remains unclear. CDR1 is SGHDN, CDR2 FVKESK, per germline. This CDR3 comprises 15 residues. Between the trimmed V and J ends, which lost 1 base and 4 bases, there was a span of 13 bases. The CDR3 spells CASSQGSRPSYGYTF. CDR3 nucleotides: TGTGCCAGCAGCCAAGGATCCCGTCCCAGCTATGGCTACACCTTC.

The genes are TRBV5-6 and TRBJ2-3; D is uncertain. V dropped 0 bases and J dropped 7 bases, with 9 bases sitting between them. The germline V gene has CDR1 SGHDT and CDR2 YYEEEE. The CDR3 runs 13 residues. The CDR3 loop is CASSLASKNTQYF. CDR3 nucleotides: TGTGCCAGCAGCTTGGCTTCTAAGAATACGCAGTATTTT.

This clonotype showed up many times. The rearrangement joins TRBV28 to TRBJ2-7; 11 bases line up with TRBD2. V lost 7 bases and J lost 0; bases outside the gene matches: 14. This CDR3 contains 18 residues. Germline CDR1 MDHEN, CDR2 SYDVKM. The CDR3 nucleotides are TGTGCCAGCATCACCGGGACTAGCGGAACTAAAAGCTCCTACGAGCAGTACTTC. Translated, it gives CASITGTSGTKSSYEQYF.

This clonotype was recorded at least ten times. The chain links TRBV7-9 to TRBJ2-7, with 8 bases fitting TRBD2. CDR1 is SEHNR and CDR2 is FQNEAQ in the germline V gene (reference sequence). V gave up 5 bases and J gave up 5 bases; unmatched junction bases: 5. CDR3 size: 13 residues. This CDR3 reads CASSAGGIDEQYF. The CDR3 DNA sequence: TGTGCCAGCAGCGCGGGGGGCATCGACGAGCAGTACTTC.

Turning to this clonotype: At one boundary the junction diverges from the germline segment, which might be a read error. The V call is TRBV5-1, the J call TRBJ1-2; D is ambiguous. CDR1 is SGHRS, CDR2 YFSETQ, per germline. The CDR3 is 15 residues long. The CDR3 coding sequence is TGCGCCAGCAGCTTGGACGGGCAGATTACCTATAGCTACACCTTC. Translation: CASSLDGQITYSYTF.

Remarks on this clonotype: One end of the junction fails to match germline, which may point to a read error. The chain has TRBV4-3 and TRBJ1-6; TRBD1 is a possible D gene (5 bases). The CDR3 is 19 amino acids. Germline loops: CDR1 LGHNA, CDR2 YSLEER. The CDR3 bases are TGCGCCAGCAGCCCCGAGGTTGGGGGACGAGGGTCCTATAATTCGCCCCTCCACTTT. This sequence encodes CASSPEVGGRGSYNSPLHF.

V gene TRBV6-2 or TRBV6-3 combines with J gene TRBJ1-5; perhaps TRBD1 as D (5 bases). The CDR3 is 15 residues long. The germline gives CDR1 MNHEY, CDR2 SVGEGT. The V gene lost 2 bases and the J gene lost 4 bases, with 12 bases spanning the gap. The chain's CDR3 is CASSYGGARNQPQHF. The DNA for the CDR3 is TGTGCCAGCAGTTACGGCGGGGCGCGGAATCAGCCCCAGCATTTT.

This clonotype was recorded at least ten times. This chain uses TRBV9 with TRBJ2-5; D is uncertain. The ends were cut back, 0 bases at V and 5 bases at J, with 17 bases in the middle. Germline CDR1 is SGDLS and CDR2 is YYNGEE. The CDR3 is made up of 16 amino acids. CDR3 sequence: CASSVGGLRTKETQYF. CDR3 nucleotides: TGTGCCAGCAGCGTAGGGGGTCTGAGGACGAAGGAGACCCAGTACTTC.

In its sample, this clonotype was seen a few times. CDR3 nucleotides: TGTGCCACCAGCAGGGATAGACAGATCCTTAATGAAAAACTGTTTTTT. Its translation is CATSRDRQILNEKLFF. This chain joins TRBV15 and TRBJ1-4; a possible D gene is TRBD1 (5 bases). The CDR3 spans 16 residues. Per the germline V gene, CDR1 is LNHNV and CDR2 is YYDKDF (reference sequence). Trimming stripped 3 bases from V and 4 bases from J, with 15 bases between.

The J gene is TRBJ1-2, the V gene TRBV11-2; no definite D call. Germline-derived CDR1 and CDR2 are SGHAT and FQNNGV. The ends were cut back, 0 bases at V and 2 bases at J, with 10 bases in the middle. There are 15 residues in the CDR3. CDR3 DNA sequence: TGTGCCAGCAGCTTAGATCCCGGCGGGAACTATGGCTACACCTTC. This gives the protein CASSLDPGGNYGYTF. The full variable domain, in which reference TRBV11-2 and TRBJ1-2 provide the parts outside the CDR3, is EAGVAQSPRYKIIEKRQSVAFWCNPISGHATLYWYQQILGQGPKLLIQFQNNGVVDDSQLPKDRFSAERLKGVDSTLKIQPAKLEDSAVYLCASSLDPGGNYGYTFGSGTRLTVV.

This rearrangement joins TRBV4-3 to TRBJ2-5, with D unclear. The J call may be incorrect, as the DNA end agrees better with TRBJ2-7. CDR1 and CDR2 (germline): LGHNA, YSLEER. The CDR3 has 18 amino acids. CDR3 coding DNA: TGCGCCAGCAGCCAAGATGTTGGCGGAGCATCAATCTTAGACGAGCAGTACTTC. Translation gives CASSQDVGGASILDEQYF.

The chain uses TRBV20-1 and TRBJ1-1; D is uncertain. Germline CDR1 reads DFQATT; CDR2 reads SNEGSKA (reference sequence). There are 11 residues in the CDR3. Trimming left V 2 bases short and J 12 bases short, with 13 bases between. The DNA of the CDR3 is TGCAGTGCTAGAAAGGGCATTGCACCTTTCTTT. This translates into CSARKGIAPFF.

The rearrangement joins TRBV19 to TRBJ2-7; D remains ambiguous. This CDR3 region has 18 residues. From germline, CDR1 is LNHDA and CDR2 SQIVND (reference sequence). With 4 bases removed from V and 0 bases from J, the gap between germline ends came to 22 bases. The CDR3 DNA sequence: TGTGCCAGTAGTAAAAAACTCATTAGCTCTGTGAGCTCCTACGAGCAGTACTTC. This encodes CASSKKLISSVSSYEQYF.

This clonotype was seen repeatedly, ten times or more. The chain recombines TRBV20-1 with TRBJ1-1; tentatively, D is TRBD1 (6 bases). Trimming took 6 bases from V and 1 from J, leaving 18 bases between them. Germline V CDR1 and CDR2: DFQATT, SNEGSKA (reference sequence). The CDR3 spans 15 residues. Here the CDR3 DNA reads TGCAGTGCACCCCGGGACAACTTGCCGAACACTGAAGCTTTCTTT. Protein: CSAPRDNLPNTEAFF.

This clonotype was seen a handful of times. The chain has TRBV12-3 or TRBV12-4 and TRBJ2-5, with 9 bases aligning to TRBD2. The CDR3 totals 16 residues. V was clipped by 3 bases and J by 2 bases; unmatched bases: 7. The CDR3 loop reads CASSFRSGGHQETQYF. The CDR3 DNA reads as TGTGCCAGCAGTTTTAGGAGCGGGGGGCATCAAGAGACCCAGTACTTC.